Listed below are T cell receptor beta chains from one sample, sequenced in a study of early T cells in non-severe SARS-CoV-2 infection. TCRdb re-called the 5' RACE reads through MiXCR, storing one row per CDR3 protein. The sample includes 100,000 to 150,000 distinct CDR3 sequences, more than 12% of them seen just once. Sequenced input: whole blood. The receptors were gathered from an adult who was a healthcare worker with PCR-confirmed SARS-CoV-2 infection or an uninfected control (not recorded which). Each CDR3 is given with its conserved first and last residue. A D gene is named only where the DNA matches it firmly. Clone size appears in some rows only: once, few, many, or a class for an expanded clone.

clone_size	j_call	v_call	d_call	cdr3_nt	cdr3_aa
few	TRBJ2-6	TRBV19	-	TGTGCCAGTAGTCCGGACAGCACTGGGGCCAACGTCCTGACTTTC	CASSPDSTGANVLTF
-	TRBJ2-1	TRBV5-1	-	TGCGCCAGCAGCTTGGAGGGTGGGGCCTACAATGAGCAGTTCTTC	CASSLEGGAYNEQFF
-	TRBJ1-5	TRBV12-3/TRBV12-4	-	TGTGCCAGCAGTTCCTCCCCCGGGGCGGTGGGCAATCAGCCCCAGCATTTT	CASSSSPGAVGNQPQHF
-	TRBJ1-1	TRBV29-1	-	TGCAGCGTTGTGAGGGGGGATGCTGAAGCTTTCTTT	CSVVRGDAEAFF
-	TRBJ1-1	TRBV28	-	TGTGCCATCAAGAGGGGCCCCACTGAAGCTTTCTTT	CAIKRGPTEAFF
few	TRBJ2-2	TRBV20-1	TRBD2	TGCAGTGCTAGCCGGACTAGCGGCACCGGGGAGCTGTTTTTT	CSASRTSGTGELFF
-	TRBJ1-1	TRBV7-2	-	TGTGCCAGCAGCTTAGTTTACGAGGGGAGAGAAGCTTTCTTT	CASSLVYEGREAFF
few	TRBJ1-3	TRBV13	-	TGTGCCAGCAGCTTCGGGGGGTTCGGAAACACCATATATTTT	CASSFGGFGNTIYF
few	TRBJ2-5	TRBV5-1	-	TGCGCCAGCAGCTTTGATAGCGTTGGAGAGACCCAGTACTTC	CASSFDSVGETQYF
-	TRBJ1-2	TRBV7-2	TRBD1	TGTGCCATACAGGGGGCGAAGGGCTACACCTTC	CAIQGAKGYTF
few	TRBJ2-6	TRBV29-1	-	TGCAGCGTTGTCTCCCCTGGGGCCAACGTCCTGACTTTC	CSVVSPGANVLTF
few	TRBJ1-2	TRBV5-5	-	TGTGCCAGCAGCTTGGAATGGCAGGGATATGGCTACACCTTC	CASSLEWQGYGYTF
few	TRBJ2-3	TRBV3-1	-	TGTGCCAGCAGCCAAGAGTGGCGGGATAGAGATACGCAGTATTTT	CASSQEWRDRDTQYF
few	TRBJ1-4	TRBV5-1	TRBD1	TGCGCCAGCAGCTACGGCAGGGGGGGAGAAAAACTGTTTTTT	CASSYGRGGEKLFF
-	TRBJ1-5	TRBV5-5	-	TGTGCCAGCAGACCGACAGATTATAGCAATCAGCCCCAGCATTTT	CASRPTDYSNQPQHF
-	TRBJ2-1	TRBV5-1	TRBD2	TGCGCCAGCAGCAACAGACTAGCGGGGGGCCTAAATGAGCAGTTCTTC	CASSNRLAGGLNEQFF
-	TRBJ1-1	TRBV30	-	TGTGCCTGGAGCGGACAGCTAAAAGCTTTCTTT	CAWSGQLKAFF
-	TRBJ2-3	TRBV3-1	-	TGTGCCAGCAGCCAAGATTTGGGGGTTCCTAGAGCCTTT	CASSQDLGVPRAF
-	TRBJ1-2	TRBV5-1	-	TGCGCCAGCAGCTTGGCGGACAGAGATGGCTACACCTTC	CASSLADRDGYTF
few	TRBJ1-5	TRBV27	-	TGTGCCAGCAGTTCCCGGGGGGGAGAGAATCAGCCCCAGCATTTT	CASSSRGGENQPQHF
-	TRBJ1-2	TRBV3-1	-	TGTGCCAGCAGCCAAGCAACCTATGGCTACACCTTC	CASSQATYGYTF
-	TRBJ1-6	TRBV12-3/TRBV12-4	TRBD1	TGTGCCAGCAGTCGGTCTGGGACAGGGCGCTCACCCCTCCACTTT	CASSRSGTGRSPLHF
few	TRBJ1-2	TRBV29-1	-	TGCAGCGTTGTGGGGGAAGGGTATGGCTACACCTTC	CSVVGEGYGYTF